This T cell receptor (beta chain) was recovered during a study of CXCR3-negative and CXCR3-positive naive CD8 T cells. Study results and caveats: More hydrophobic TRB CDR3s were found in CXCR3-positive naive cells than in CXCR3-negative naive cells. PBMCs showed partially decreased CXCR3 expression after cryopreservation, and most assays used fresh PBMCs. Memory CD8+ cells showed much lower diversity, while both naive subsets displayed comparably high diversity.

5' RACE with UMI labels generated the TRB cDNA libraries. Using the 5' RACE reads, TCRdb records one entry per CDR3 protein without DNA. The table lists 140,000 to 150,000 distinct CDR3 sequences. Concerning this clonotype itself: Its antigen is currently unknown.

Triplicate approximately 300,000-cell sorts were made of each CD8+ T cell subset. By phenotype, naive CD8+ T cells were CD45RO-CCR7+CD27+CD95-. This TCR came from a human donor in good health. Some clones in this sample may be carry-over from other donors' samples. Source material: naive CXCR3+ CD8+ T cells from blood. Described subset: CD45RO-CCR7+CD27+CD95- naive CD8+ T cells expressing CXCR3 (TNR3+).

The CDR3: CASSLDGVGAFF. The chain carries TRBV27 and TRBJ1-1. This CDR3 contains 12 residues. Germline V gene sequence: CDR1 MNHEY, CDR2 SMNVEV (reference sequence).